These 16 T cell receptor beta chains were all obtained from the same sample, sequenced in a study of CD8 T cells in ankylosing spondylitis. In TCRdb, the 5' RACE reads were re-called with MiXCR into one record per CDR3 protein. Among some 140,000 distinct CDR3 sequences, more than 5.5% were seen once, and the ten largest hold 9.5% to 15%. Sequencing was carried out using blood, either unsorted or a sorted T cell fraction (not recorded which). The receptor set was obtained from a female donor with ankylosing spondylitis or in good health (not recorded which).

This clonotype showed up many times. V and J are TRBV25-1 and TRBJ1-4; D not certain. The CDR3 is 18 residues long. Between the trimmed V and J ends, which lost 1 base and 0 bases, there was a span of 15 bases. Germline lookup yields CDR1 MGHDK and CDR2 SYGVNS. Here the CDR3 reads CASSESFGFKTTNEKLFF. For the CDR3, the DNA is TGTGCCAGCAGTGAATCCTTTGGTTTTAAGACAACTAATGAAAAACTGTTTTTT.

The gene calls are TRBV2 and TRBJ2-5; a possible D gene is TRBD1 (5 bases). This CDR3 spans 15 amino acids. With 5 bases removed from V and 2 bases from J, the gap between germline ends came to 15 bases. Germline V gene data show CDR1 as SNHLY and CDR2 as FYNNEI. CDR3 region: CASSYPPSGQETQYF. The CDR3 DNA sequence: TGTGCCAGCAGTTACCCACCATCAGGGCAAGAGACCCAGTACTTC.

This clonotype has a count of ten or more. The chain employs TRBV7-9 and TRBJ1-1; TRBD1 is a possible D gene (5 bases). Germline loops: CDR1 SEHNR, CDR2 FQNEAQ (reference sequence). CDR3 length equals 14 residues. V was clipped by 2 bases and J by 3 bases, with 10 bases between them. The CDR3 sequence: CASSLMGGDTEAFF. The CDR3 nucleotides are TGTGCCAGCAGCTTAATGGGGGGGGACACTGAAGCTTTCTTT.

The chain links TRBV7-3 to TRBJ2-7; the match to TRBD2 covers 9 bases. The CDR3 loop spans 15 amino acids. After removal of 6 bases from V and 0 bases from J, the junction contained 6 bases not matched to a gene. Germline V CDR1 and CDR2: SGHTA, FQGTGA. The CDR3 region has the DNA TGTGCCAGCAGTTCTCTAGCGGGGAGCTCCTACGAGCAGTACTTC. Translating it yields CASSSLAGSSYEQYF.

This clonotype has a count of ten or more. The chain couples TRBV6-5 to TRBJ1-1; the D is unclear. The germline V gene encodes CDR1 MNHEY and CDR2 SVGAGI. The CDR3 is 14 amino acids. V lost 0 bases, J lost 4 bases, and 9 bases lay in between. CDR3 protein: CASSYSAKTTEAFF. The CDR3 nucleotides are TGTGCCAGCAGTTACTCAGCGAAGACCACTGAAGCTTTCTTT.

This clonotype was seen repeatedly, ten times or more. The DNA for the CDR3 is TGTGCCAGCAGTTTGCCTAGCGGGGGGGCGGATACGCAGTATTTT. Protein sequence: CASSLPSGGADTQYF. The genes are TRBV28 and TRBJ2-3; TRBD2 agrees at 12 bases. The germline V gene has CDR1 MDHEN and CDR2 SYDVKM. This CDR3 has 15 amino acids. Trimming removed 3 bases from V and 6 bases from J; junction bases left unmatched: 4. Full variable domain (outside the CDR3, taken from reference TRBV28 and TRBJ2-3): DVKVTQSSRYLVKRTGEKVFLECVQDMDHENMFWYRQDPGLGLRLIYFSYDVKMKEKGDIPEGYSVSREKKERFSLILESASTNQTSMYLCASSLPSGGADTQYFGPGTRLTVL.

This clonotype was counted many times. V usage is TRBV29-1 and J usage is TRBJ2-3; maybe TRBD1 (5 bases). Germline V gene data show CDR1 as SQVTM and CDR2 as ANQGSEA. Trimming left V 4 bases short and J 4 bases short, with 12 bases between. The CDR3 loop spans 13 amino acids. This chain's CDR3 is CSVGQQTSDTQYF. The CDR3 DNA sequence: TGCAGCGTTGGACAGCAAACCTCAGATACGCAGTATTTT.

The sample holds many counts of this clonotype. CDR3 DNA sequence: TGCAGTGCTAGAGATCAGCCCAAAGGGTATGGGGGTTACGAGCAGTACTTC. It translates to CSARDQPKGYGGYEQYF. V gene TRBV20-1 combines with J gene TRBJ2-7; D is tentatively TRBD1 or TRBD2 (5 bases each). CDR1 is DFQATT and CDR2 is SNEGSKA in the germline V gene (reference sequence). The CDR3 has 17 residues. V was pared by 0 bases and J by 4 bases, with 22 bases between.

This clonotype was counted ten times or more. The rearrangement uses TRBV12-3 or TRBV12-4 and TRBJ2-6, with no clear D. The CDR3 consists of 14 residues. Trimming stripped 4 bases from V and 0 bases from J, with 4 bases between. This CDR3 is CASSSYSGANVLTF. The CDR3 DNA follows: TGTGCCAGCAGTTCCTACTCTGGGGCCAACGTCCTGACTTTC.

This clonotype was observed at least ten times. This rearrangement joins TRBV6-2 or TRBV6-3 to TRBJ2-3; a weak D match, TRBD2 (5 bases). There are 15 residues in the CDR3. CDR1 is MNHEY and CDR2 is SVGEGT in the germline V gene. V lost 6 bases and J lost 0, with 13 bases in between. The CDR3 coding sequence is TGTGCCAGCAGCCAGATGGGGAGTAGCACAGATACGCAGTATTTT. Amino acids: CASSQMGSSTDTQYF.

Points on this clonotype: Just one base apart from a much larger clone, this may be a read error. This chain links TRBV12-3 or TRBV12-4 with TRBJ1-6; tentative D call: TRBD1 (5 bases). V lost 3 bases and J lost 14, with 17 bases in between. The CDR3 contains 14 residues. CDR3 bases: TGTGCCAGCAGTTTGGGTCAGGGAACCTCAACCCTCCACTTT. Translated: CASSLGQGTSTLHF.

This clonotype was recorded many times. The rearrangement uses TRBV19 and TRBJ2-7; TRBD1 matches at 8 bases. Germline-derived CDR1 and CDR2 are LNHDA and SQIVND (reference sequence). V dropped 6 bases and J dropped 6; count of bases not matched to a gene: 10. The CDR3 loop spans 14 amino acids. The CDR3 region is CASRSEGQGAEQYF. The CDR3 DNA sequence: TGTGCCAGTAGGAGCGAAGGACAGGGCGCCGAGCAGTACTTC.

This clonotype appeared many times. This sequence joins TRBV10-3 and TRBJ2-2, with 10 bases fitting TRBD2. The CDR3 totals 16 residues. V lost 7 bases and J lost 3; bases outside the gene matches: 8. Germline V gives CDR1 ENHRY, CDR2 SYGVKD. In DNA form, the CDR3 reads TGTGCCATCAAGTCTAGCGGGGGCTCGGACACCGGGGAGCTGTTTTTT. Protein: CAIKSSGGSDTGELFF.

Ten or more counts support this clonotype. This chain links TRBV7-9 with TRBJ2-1; D is undetermined. The germline V gene encodes CDR1 SEHNR and CDR2 FQNEAQ (reference sequence). The CDR3 runs to 13 residues. V shed 1 base and J shed 8 bases, with 9 bases lying between them. CDR3 coding DNA: TGTGCCAGCAGCTTAGGAACGAAGGATGAGCAGTTCTTC. Its translation is CASSLGTKDEQFF.

This clonotype was seen only a few times. This chain joins TRBV5-8 and TRBJ2-1, with D possibly being TRBD1 (5 bases). Trimming shortened V by 5 bases and J by 9 bases, and 15 bases separated the two germline ends. The germline CDR1 and CDR2 sequences are SGHTS and YDEGEE. CDR3 length: 13 amino acids. CDR3 loop: CASRAWQGGEQFF. CDR3 DNA sequence: TGTGCCAGCAGAGCCTGGCAGGGCGGTGAGCAGTTCTTC.

Many counts were recorded for this clonotype. This chain links TRBV6-1 with TRBJ1-5; possibly TRBD1 for D (6 bases). There are 15 residues in the CDR3. V lost 6 bases to trimming and J lost 6 bases, with 18 bases between them. Germline V gives CDR1 MNHNS, CDR2 SASEGT. CDR3 in DNA: TGTGCCAGCAGCAAAAAACAGGGAAAAGGTCAGCCCCAGCATTTT. Translation gives CASSKKQGKGQPQHF.